This T cell receptor (beta chain) appears in the sequencing data of a study of shared clonotypes between healthy human individuals. CDR1 and CDR2 (germline): LNHDA, SQIVND (reference sequence). The CDR3 is 14 amino acids. The ends were cut back, 1 base at V and 2 bases at J, with 6 bases in the middle. Produced via immunoSEQ multiplex PCR; TCRdb's table is partial and in-frame only. The data hold about 1.1 million clones, with approximately 77% observed a single time. In regard to this clone: Other DNA sequences from this sample encode an identical CDR3 as well.

The origin of this receptor is a man younger than 30 in good health. Some clones in this sample may be carry-over from other donors' samples. The sequencing input was memory CD4+ T cells from PBMCs. The subset here: CD45RA-negative fraction. The chain uses TRBV19 and TRBJ1-3, with D unclear. CDR3 sequence: CASSIVSAGNTIYF. The CDR3 DNA follows: TGTGCCAGTAGTATAGTGTCCGCTGGAAACACCATATATTTT.